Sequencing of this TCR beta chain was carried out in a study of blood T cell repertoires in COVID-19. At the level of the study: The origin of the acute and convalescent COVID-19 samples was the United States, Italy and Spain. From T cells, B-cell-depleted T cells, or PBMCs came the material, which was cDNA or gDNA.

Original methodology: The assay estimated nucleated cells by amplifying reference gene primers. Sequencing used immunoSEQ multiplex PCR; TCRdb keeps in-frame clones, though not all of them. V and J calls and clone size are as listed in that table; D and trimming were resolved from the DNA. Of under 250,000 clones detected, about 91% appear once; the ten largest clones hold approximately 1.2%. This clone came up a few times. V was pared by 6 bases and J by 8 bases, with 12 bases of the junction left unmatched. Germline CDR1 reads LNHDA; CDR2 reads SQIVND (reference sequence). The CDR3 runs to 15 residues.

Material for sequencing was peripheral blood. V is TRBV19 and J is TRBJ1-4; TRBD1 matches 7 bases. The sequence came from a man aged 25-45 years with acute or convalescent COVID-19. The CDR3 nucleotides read TGTGCCAGTAGATCGAGGGATGGGACAGCCGAAAAACTGTTTTTT. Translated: CASRSRDGTAEKLFF. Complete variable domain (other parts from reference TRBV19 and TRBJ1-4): DGGITQSPKYLFRKEGQNVTLSCEQNLNHDAMYWYRQDPGQGLRLIYYSQIVNDFQKGDIAEGYSVSREKKESFPLTVTSAQKNPTAFYLCASRSRDGTAEKLFFGSGTQLSVL.